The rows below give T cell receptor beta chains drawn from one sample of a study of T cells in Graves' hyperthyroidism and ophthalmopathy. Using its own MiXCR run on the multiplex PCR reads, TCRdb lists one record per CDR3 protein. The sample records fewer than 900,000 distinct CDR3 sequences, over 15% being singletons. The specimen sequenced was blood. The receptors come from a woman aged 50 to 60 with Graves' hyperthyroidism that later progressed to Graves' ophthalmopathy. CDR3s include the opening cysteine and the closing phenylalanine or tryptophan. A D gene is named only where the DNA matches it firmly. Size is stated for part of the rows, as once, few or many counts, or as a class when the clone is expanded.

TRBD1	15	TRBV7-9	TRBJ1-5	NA	TGTGCCAGCAGCCAGACAGGGTTTCGCAATCAGCCCCAGCATTTT	CASSQTGFRNQPQHF
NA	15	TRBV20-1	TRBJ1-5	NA	TGCAGTGCTCAACCGGGGCCTTATAGCAATCAGCCCCAGCATTTT	CSAQPGPYSNQPQHF
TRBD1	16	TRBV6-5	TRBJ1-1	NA	TGTGCCAGCAGTTATGGGGACAGGGGGCCGAACACTGAAGCTTTCTTT	CASSYGDRGPNTEAFF
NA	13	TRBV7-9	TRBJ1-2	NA	TGTGCCAGCAGCTTACGGGCCCCTTATGGCTACACCTTC	CASSLRAPYGYTF
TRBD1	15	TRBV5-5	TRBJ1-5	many	TGTGCCAGCAGCGCCCGGGACAGAATTAATCAGCCCCAGCATTTT	CASSARDRINQPQHF
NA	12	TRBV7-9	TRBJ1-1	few	TGTGCCAGCAGCTCTAGCCTCACTGAAGCTTTCTTT	CASSSSLTEAFF
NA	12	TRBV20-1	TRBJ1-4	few	TGCAGTGCTAGAGATCTGGATGAAAAACTGTTTTTT	CSARDLDEKLFF
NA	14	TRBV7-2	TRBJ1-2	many	TGTGCCAGCAGTTCAGGGGTGAGGAACTATGGCTACACCTTC	CASSSGVRNYGYTF
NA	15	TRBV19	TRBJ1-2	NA	TGTGCCAGTAGCCGCCAAAGCGAGACACGCTATGGCTACACCTTC	CASSRQSETRYGYTF
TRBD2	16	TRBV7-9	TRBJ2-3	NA	TGTGCCAGCAGATCCGGTGGTAGCGGGGGCACAGATACGCAGTATTTT	CASRSGGSGGTDTQYF
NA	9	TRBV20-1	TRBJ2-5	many	TGCAGTGCTAGTAGAGAGCAGTACTTC	CSASREQYF
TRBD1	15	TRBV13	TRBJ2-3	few	TGTGCCAGCAGCTTCGGGACAGCAAACACAGATACGCAGTATTTT	CASSFGTANTDTQYF
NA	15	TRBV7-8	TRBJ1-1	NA	TGTGCCAGCAGCATTTCGGGACACAGGAACACTGAAGCTTTCTTT	CASSISGHRNTEAFF
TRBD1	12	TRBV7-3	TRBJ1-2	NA	TGTGCCAGCAGCCACCACAGGGGTGACTACACCTTC	CASSHHRGDYTF
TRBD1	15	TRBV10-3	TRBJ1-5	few	TGTGCCATCAGTGCGGGACAGGGGTCGAATCAGCCCCAGCATTTT	CAISAGQGSNQPQHF
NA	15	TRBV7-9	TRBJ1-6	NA	TGTGCCAGCAGCTCCCGGACGGGCGGGAATTCACCCCTCCACTTT	CASSSRTGGNSPLHF
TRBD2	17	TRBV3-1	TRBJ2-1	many	TGTGCCAGCAGCCACCGGAGCGGGGTCAGCTCCTACAATGAGCAGTTCTTC	CASSHRSGVSSYNEQFF
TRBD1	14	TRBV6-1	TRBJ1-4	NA	TGTGCCAGCAGCGACAGGGGTGCGGGTGAAAAACTGTTTTTT	CASSDRGAGEKLFF
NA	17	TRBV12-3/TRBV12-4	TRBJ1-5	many	TGTGCCAGCAGTTTAGCTGTGACAGTGTATAGCAATCAGCCCCAGCATTTT	CASSLAVTVYSNQPQHF
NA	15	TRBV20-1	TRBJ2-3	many	TGCAGTGCTCAAGAGGGCAGGGAACCCACAGATACGCAGTATTTT	CSAQEGREPTDTQYF
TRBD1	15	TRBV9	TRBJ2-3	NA	TGTGCCAGCAGCGTGGCGCAGGGGGCGTCAGATACGCAGTATTTT	CASSVAQGASDTQYF
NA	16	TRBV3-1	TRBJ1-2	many	TGTGCCAGCAGCCCGCTTGTCAAACCGGCCTTCTATGGCTACACCTTC	CASSPLVKPAFYGYTF
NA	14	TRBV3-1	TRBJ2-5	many	TGTGCCAGCAGCCTGACCCTTCAGTCGGAGACCCAGTACTTC	CASSLTLQSETQYF
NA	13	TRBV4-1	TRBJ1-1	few	TGCGCCAGCAGCCAAGAGAAGGGTTTTGAAGCTTTCTTT	CASSQEKGFEAFF
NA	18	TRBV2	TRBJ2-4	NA	TGTGCCAGCAGTGAACGGGTCCCGGGCCTATTAGCCAAAAACATTCAGTACTTC	CASSERVPGLLAKNIQYF
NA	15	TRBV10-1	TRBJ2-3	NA	TGCGCCAGCAGCCGCACTAGCCTCCTGACAGATACGCAGTATTTT	CASSRTSLLTDTQYF
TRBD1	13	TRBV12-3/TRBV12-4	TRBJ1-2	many	TGTGCCAGCAGGCTGGGGACAGGGGTCGGCTACACCTTC	CASRLGTGVGYTF
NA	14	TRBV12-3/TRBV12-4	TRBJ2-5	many	TGTGCCAGCAGGAAGACCGGGACCGTAGAGGACCAGTACTTC	CASRKTGTVEDQYF
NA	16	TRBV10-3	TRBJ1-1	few	TGTGCCATCTCCGGAGGGGGGGCTCGTTGGAACACTGAAGCTTTCTTT	CAISGGGARWNTEAFF
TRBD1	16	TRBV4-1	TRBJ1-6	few	TGCGCCAGCAGCCAAGAAAACAGGGGGCGCGGGGATCCCCTCCACTTT	CASSQENRGRGDPLHF
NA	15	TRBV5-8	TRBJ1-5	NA	TGTGCCAGCAGCTTGGTTGCGCAGGAGCATCAGCCCCAGCATTTT	CASSLVAQEHQPQHF
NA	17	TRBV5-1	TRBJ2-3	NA	TGCGCCAGCAGCCGAAGACCCACAGGGACCATGGGAGATACGCAGTATTTT	CASSRRPTGTMGDTQYF
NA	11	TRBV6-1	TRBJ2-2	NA	TGTGCCAGGAGATTTGGGGGGGAGCTGTTTTTT	CARRFGGELFF
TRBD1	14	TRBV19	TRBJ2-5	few	TGTGCCAGTAGTCCGACAGGGTCCCAAGAGACCCAGTACTTC	CASSPTGSQETQYF
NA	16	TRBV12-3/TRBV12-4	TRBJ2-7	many	TGTGCCAGCAGTGCAGGTTCCGGGACCTATTCCTACGAGCAGTACTTC	CASSAGSGTYSYEQYF
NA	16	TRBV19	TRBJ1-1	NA	TGTGCCAGTAGTATAAGGGAGGGGCCGATGAACACTGAAGCTTTCTTT	CASSIREGPMNTEAFF
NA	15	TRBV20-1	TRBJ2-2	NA	TGCAGTGCTAGAGATAGGGCCCGGAACACCGGGGAGCTGTTTTTT	CSARDRARNTGELFF
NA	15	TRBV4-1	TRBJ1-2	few	TGCGCCAGCAGCCACCACAGAGAAGCTAACTATGGCTACACCTTC	CASSHHREANYGYTF
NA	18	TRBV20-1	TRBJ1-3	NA	TGCAGTGCTAGATTATCCGACAACCCCGGGAGCTCTGGAAACACCATATATTTT	CSARLSDNPGSSGNTIYF
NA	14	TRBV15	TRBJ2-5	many	TGTGCCACCGCTGGGGGAGGTACCCAAGAGACCCAGTACTTC	CATAGGGTQETQYF
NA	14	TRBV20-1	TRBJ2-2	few	TGCAGTGCTAGCCACGGGGGGAACACCGGGGAGCTGTTTTTT	CSASHGGNTGELFF
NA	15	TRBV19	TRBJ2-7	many	TGTGCCAGTAGTATGGAGGACAGTCTTCGCTACGAGCAGTACTTC	CASSMEDSLRYEQYF
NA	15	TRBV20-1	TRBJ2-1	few	TGCAGTGCTAGGCCCTTCAGGGGGGCAGGGAATGAGCAGTTCTTC	CSARPFRGAGNEQFF
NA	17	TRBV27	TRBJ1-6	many	TGTGCCAGCAGTTTATTTCAAGGGGTCGCCTATAATTCACCCCTCCACTTT	CASSLFQGVAYNSPLHF
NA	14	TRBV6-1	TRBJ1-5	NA	TGTGCCAGCAGTAGGACACTTAGCAATCAGCCCCAGCATTTT	CASSRTLSNQPQHF